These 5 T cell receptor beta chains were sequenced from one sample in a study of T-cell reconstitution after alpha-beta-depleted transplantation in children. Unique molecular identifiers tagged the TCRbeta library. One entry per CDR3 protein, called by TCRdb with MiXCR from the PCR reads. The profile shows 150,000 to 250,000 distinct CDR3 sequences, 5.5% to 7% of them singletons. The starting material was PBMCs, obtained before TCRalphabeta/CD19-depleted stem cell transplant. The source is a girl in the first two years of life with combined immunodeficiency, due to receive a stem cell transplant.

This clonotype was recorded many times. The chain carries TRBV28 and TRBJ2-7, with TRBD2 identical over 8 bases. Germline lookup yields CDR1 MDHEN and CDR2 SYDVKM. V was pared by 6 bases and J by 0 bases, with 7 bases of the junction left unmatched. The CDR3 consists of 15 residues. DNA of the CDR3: TGTGCCAGCAGCTTCCGGGGGGGACCCTCCTACGAGCAGTACTTC. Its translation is CASSFRGGPSYEQYF. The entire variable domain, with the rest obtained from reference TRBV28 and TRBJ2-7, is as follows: DVKVTQSSRYLVKRTGEKVFLECVQDMDHENMFWYRQDPGLGLRLIYFSYDVKMKEKGDIPEGYSVSREKKERFSLILESASTNQTSMYLCASSFRGGPSYEQYFGPGTRLTVT.

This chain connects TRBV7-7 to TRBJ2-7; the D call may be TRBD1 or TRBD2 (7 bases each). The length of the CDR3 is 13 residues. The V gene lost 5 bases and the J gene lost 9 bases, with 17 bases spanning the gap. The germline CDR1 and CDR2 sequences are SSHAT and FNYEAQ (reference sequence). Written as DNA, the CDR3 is TGTGCCAGCAGCGAACAGGGGTTAGCGGGGCAGTACTTC. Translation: CASSEQGLAGQYF.

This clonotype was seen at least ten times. CDR3 residues: CASSLGTASQETQYF. As DNA, the CDR3 is TGCGCCAGCAGCTTGGGGACGGCCTCACAAGAGACCCAGTACTTC. This chain uses TRBV5-1 with TRBJ2-5; D is undetermined. Germline V CDR1 and CDR2: SGHRS, YFSETQ. This CDR3 has 15 residues. V lost 0 bases, J lost 2 bases, and 11 bases lay in between.

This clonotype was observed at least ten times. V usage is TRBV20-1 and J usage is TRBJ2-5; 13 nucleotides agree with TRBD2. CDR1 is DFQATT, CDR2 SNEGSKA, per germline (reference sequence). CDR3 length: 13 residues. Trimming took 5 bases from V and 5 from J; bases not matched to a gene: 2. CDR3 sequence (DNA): TGCAGTGCTCAGACTAGCGGGGGGGAGACCCAGTACTTC. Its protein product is CSAQTSGGETQYF.

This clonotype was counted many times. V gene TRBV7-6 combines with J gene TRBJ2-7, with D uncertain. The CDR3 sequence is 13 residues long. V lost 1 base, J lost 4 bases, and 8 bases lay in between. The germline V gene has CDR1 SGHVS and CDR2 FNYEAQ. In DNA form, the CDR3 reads TGTGCCAGCAGCTTAGTAGACGGATACGAGCAGTACTTC. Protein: CASSLVDGYEQYF.